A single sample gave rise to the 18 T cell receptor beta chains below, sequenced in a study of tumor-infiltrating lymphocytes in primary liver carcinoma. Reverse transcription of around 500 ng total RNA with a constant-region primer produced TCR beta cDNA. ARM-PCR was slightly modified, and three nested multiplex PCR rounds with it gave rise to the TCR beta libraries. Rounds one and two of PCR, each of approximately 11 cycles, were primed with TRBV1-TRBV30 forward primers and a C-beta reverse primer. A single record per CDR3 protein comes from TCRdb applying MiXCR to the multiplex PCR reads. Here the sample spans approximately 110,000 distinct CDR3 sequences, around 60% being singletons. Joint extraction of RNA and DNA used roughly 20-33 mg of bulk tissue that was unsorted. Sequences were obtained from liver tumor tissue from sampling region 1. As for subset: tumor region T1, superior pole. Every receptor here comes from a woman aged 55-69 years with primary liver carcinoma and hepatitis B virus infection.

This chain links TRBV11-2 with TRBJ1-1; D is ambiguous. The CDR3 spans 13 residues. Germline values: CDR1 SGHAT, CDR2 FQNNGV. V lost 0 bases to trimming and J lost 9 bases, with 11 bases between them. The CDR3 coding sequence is TGTGCCAGCAGCTTAGAGGCAGCTACTAAAGCTTTCTTT. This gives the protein CASSLEAATKAFF.

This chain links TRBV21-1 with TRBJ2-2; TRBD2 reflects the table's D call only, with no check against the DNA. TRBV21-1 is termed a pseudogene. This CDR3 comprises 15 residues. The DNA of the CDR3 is TGTGCCAGCAGCAAAGGCGGGAGGGCCGACGGGGAGCTGTTTTTT. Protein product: CASSKGGRADGELFF.

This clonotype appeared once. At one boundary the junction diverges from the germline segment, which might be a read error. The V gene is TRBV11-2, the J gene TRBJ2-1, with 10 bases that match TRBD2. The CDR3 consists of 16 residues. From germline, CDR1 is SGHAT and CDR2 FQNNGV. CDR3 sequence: CTSSSCTLAGNNEQFF. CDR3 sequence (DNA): TGTACCAGCAGCTCGTGTACACTAGCGGGAAACAATGAGCAGTTCTTC.

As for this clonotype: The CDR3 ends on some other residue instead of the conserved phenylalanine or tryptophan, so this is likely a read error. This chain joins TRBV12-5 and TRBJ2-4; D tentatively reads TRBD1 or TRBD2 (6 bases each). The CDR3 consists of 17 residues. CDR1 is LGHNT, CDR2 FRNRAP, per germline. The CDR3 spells CASGLVLGGSAKNIQYL. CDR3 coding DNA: TGTGCTAGTGGTTTGGTACTGGGGGGCTCGGCCAAAAATATTCAGTACTTG.

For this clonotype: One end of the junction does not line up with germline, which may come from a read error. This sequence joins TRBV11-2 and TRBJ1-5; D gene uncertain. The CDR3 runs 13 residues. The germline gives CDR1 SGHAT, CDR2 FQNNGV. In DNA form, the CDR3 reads TGTGTCAGCAACTCTGGGGATAATCAGCCCCAGCATTTT. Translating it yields CVSNSGDNQPQHF.

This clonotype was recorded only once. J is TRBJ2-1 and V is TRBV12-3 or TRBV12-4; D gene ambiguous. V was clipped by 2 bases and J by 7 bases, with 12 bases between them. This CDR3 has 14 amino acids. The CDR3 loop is CASSLKSSVNEQFF. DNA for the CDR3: TGTGCCAGCAGTTTAAAGAGCAGTGTTAATGAGCAGTTCTTC.

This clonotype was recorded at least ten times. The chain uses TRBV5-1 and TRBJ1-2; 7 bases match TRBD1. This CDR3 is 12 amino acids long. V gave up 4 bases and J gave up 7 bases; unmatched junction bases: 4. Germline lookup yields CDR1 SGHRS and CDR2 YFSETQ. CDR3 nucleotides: TGCGCCAGCAGCGGGTCAGGGGGTGGCTACACCTTC. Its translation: CASSGSGGGYTF.

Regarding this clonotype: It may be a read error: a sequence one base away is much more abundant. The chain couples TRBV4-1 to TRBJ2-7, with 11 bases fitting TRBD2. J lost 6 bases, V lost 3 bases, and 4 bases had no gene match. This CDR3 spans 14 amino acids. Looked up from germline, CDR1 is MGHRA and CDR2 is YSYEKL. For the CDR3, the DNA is TGCGCCAGCAGCCACGGGACTAGCGGTTGCGAGCAGTACTTC. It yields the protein CASSHGTSGCEQYF.

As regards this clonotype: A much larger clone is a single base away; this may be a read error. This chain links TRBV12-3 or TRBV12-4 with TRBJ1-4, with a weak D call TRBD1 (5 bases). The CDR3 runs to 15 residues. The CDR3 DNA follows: TGTTCCAGCAGTGGCATCGGGACGCCCGATGAAAAACTGTTTTTT. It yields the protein CSSSGIGTPDEKLFF.

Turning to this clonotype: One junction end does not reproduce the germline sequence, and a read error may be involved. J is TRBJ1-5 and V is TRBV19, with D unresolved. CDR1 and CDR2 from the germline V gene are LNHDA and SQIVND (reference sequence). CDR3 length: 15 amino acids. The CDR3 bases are TGTACCAGTAGTATAGTCCCAGGAAGCAATCAGCCCCAGCATTTT. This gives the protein CTSSIVPGSNQPQHF.

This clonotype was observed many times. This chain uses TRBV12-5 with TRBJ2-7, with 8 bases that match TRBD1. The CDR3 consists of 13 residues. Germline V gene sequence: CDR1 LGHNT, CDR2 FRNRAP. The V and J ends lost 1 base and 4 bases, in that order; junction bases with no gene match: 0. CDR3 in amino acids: CASGLDRGYEQYF. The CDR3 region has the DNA TGTGCTAGTGGTTTGGACAGGGGGTACGAGCAGTACTTC.

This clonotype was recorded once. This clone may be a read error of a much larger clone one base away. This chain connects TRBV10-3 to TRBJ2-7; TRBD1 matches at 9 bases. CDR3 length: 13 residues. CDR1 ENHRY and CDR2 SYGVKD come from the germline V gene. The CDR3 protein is CAISWDRDYELYF. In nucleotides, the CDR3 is TGTGCCATCAGCTGGGACAGGGACTACGAGCTGTACTTC.

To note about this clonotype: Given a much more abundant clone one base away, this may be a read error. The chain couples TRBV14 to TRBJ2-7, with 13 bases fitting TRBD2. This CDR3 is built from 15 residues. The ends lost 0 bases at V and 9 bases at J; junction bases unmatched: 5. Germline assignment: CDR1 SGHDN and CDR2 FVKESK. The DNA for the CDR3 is TGTGCCAGCAGCCAAGATGGGACTAGCGGGAAGCTGCAGTACTTC. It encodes CASSQDGTSGKLQYF.

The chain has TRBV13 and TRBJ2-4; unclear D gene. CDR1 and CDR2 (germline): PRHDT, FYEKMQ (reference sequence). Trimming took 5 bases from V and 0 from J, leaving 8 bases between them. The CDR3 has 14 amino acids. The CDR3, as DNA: TGTGCCAGCAGCGAGAGATTAGCCAAAAACATTCAGTACTTC. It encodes CASSERLAKNIQYF.

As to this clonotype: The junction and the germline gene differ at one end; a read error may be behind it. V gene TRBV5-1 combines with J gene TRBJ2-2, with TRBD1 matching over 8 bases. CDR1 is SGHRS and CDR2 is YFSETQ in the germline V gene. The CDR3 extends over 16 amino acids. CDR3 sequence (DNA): TGCGTCAGCGGCTGGAGTCCAGGGGGCAACACCGGGGAGCTGTTTTTT. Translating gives CVSGWSPGGNTGELFF.

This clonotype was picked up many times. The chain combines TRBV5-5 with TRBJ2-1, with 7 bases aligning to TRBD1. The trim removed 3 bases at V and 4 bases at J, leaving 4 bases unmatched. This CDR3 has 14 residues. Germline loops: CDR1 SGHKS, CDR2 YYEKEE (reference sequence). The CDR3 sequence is CASSWGQMYNEQFF. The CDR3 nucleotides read TGTGCCAGCAGCTGGGGACAGATGTACAATGAGCAGTTCTTC.

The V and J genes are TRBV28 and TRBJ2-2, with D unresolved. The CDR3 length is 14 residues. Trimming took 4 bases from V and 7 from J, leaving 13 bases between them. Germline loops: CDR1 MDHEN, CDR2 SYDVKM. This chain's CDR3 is CASSSQDPVGELFF. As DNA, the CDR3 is TGTGCCAGCAGTTCCCAAGACCCGGTCGGGGAGCTGTTTTTT.

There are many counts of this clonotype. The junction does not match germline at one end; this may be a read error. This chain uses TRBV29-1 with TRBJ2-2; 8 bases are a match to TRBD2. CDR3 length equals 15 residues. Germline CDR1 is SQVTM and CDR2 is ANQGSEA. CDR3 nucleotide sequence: TGCAGCGGCCGGGCCGGGACTAGGGACACCGGGGAGCCGTTTTTT. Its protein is CSGRAGTRDTGEPFF.